Below are 9 T cell receptor beta chains sequenced from a single sample in a study of neoadjuvant anti-PD-1 for oral cavity cancer. TCRdb's copy holds only in-frame clones and misses some; the assay was immunoSEQ multiplex PCR. The sample records around 70,000 clones, 80% to 90% being singletons. Stated time point: after neoadjuvant nivolumab, at surgical resection. The sample here was PBMCs, taken after nivolumab (anti-PD-1) treatment. The receptors derive from a person aged 35-79 years with oral cavity squamous cell carcinoma.

This rearrangement joins TRBV15 to TRBJ1-5, with 11 bases lining up with TRBD1. Trimming removed 0 bases from V and 6 bases from J; junction bases left unmatched: 4. CDR3 size: 16 residues. The germline CDR1 and CDR2 sequences are LNHNV and YYDKDF (reference sequence). CDR3 loop: CATSRDQGTGGQPQHF. CDR3 bases: TGTGCCACCAGCAGAGATCAGGGGACAGGGGGTCAGCCCCAGCATTTT.

The chain is built from TRBV5-1 and TRBJ2-1, with D tentatively TRBD1 (5 bases). V was trimmed by 2 bases and J by 3 bases, leaving 18 bases between them. This CDR3 has 17 amino acids. Germline CDR1 and CDR2: SGHRS and YFSETQ. Written as DNA, the CDR3 is TGCGCCAGCAGCTTTGGGGTCGACAGCCTCTACTACAATGAGCAGTTCTTC. It is translated as CASSFGVDSLYYNEQFF.

This chain connects TRBV2 to TRBJ2-2, with 8 bases aligning to TRBD1. There are 15 residues in the CDR3. The J segment lost 7 bases and the V segment lost 2 bases, leaving 6 bases of the junction unmatched. Looked up from germline, CDR1 is SNHLY and CDR2 is FYNNEI. The CDR3 DNA follows: TGTGCCAGCAGTGAATCAGGGGGCGCAATCGGGGAGCTGTTTTTT. Translating gives CASSESGGAIGELFF.

This clone was seen once. The V gene is TRBV6-5, the J gene TRBJ2-2; 12 bases match TRBD2. Germline CDR1 MNHEY, CDR2 SVGAGI. V dropped 4 bases and J dropped 9; count of bases not matched to a gene: 9. The CDR3 sequence is 16 residues long. CDR3: CASSFLAGGPVRELFF. CDR3 sequence (DNA): TGTGCCAGCAGTTTTCTAGCGGGAGGGCCTGTGAGGGAGCTGTTTTTT.

This sequence joins TRBV19 and TRBJ2-7, with D perhaps TRBD1 (6 bases). Germline lookup yields CDR1 LNHDA and CDR2 SQIVND (reference sequence). The V gene lost 5 bases and the J gene lost 2 bases, with 13 bases spanning the gap. The CDR3 totals 14 residues. The CDR3 reads CASSHGQSAYEQYF. In nucleotides, the CDR3 is TGTGCCAGTAGTCACGGACAGTCTGCCTACGAGCAGTACTTC.

The sample holds a few counts of this clone. The chain joins TRBV19 to TRBJ1-1; D is unresolved. Trimming removed 0 bases at V and 4 bases at J, with 6 bases between. This CDR3 spans 13 amino acids. Germline CDR1 and CDR2: LNHDA and SQIVND (reference sequence). DNA of the CDR3: TGTGCCAGTAGTATAGATCGAGGCACTGAAGCTTTCTTT. Residues: CASSIDRGTEAFF.

The V gene is TRBV10-3, the J gene TRBJ2-1; 11 bases align to TRBD1. The CDR3 spans 15 residues. CDR1 is ENHRY, CDR2 SYGVKD, per germline. Unmatched junction bases numbered 8, after V lost 8 bases and J lost 5 bases. This CDR3 reads CAIGMGTGGDNEQFF. CDR3 in DNA: TGTGCCATCGGGATGGGGACAGGGGGGGACAATGAGCAGTTCTTC.

The rearrangement joins TRBV19 to TRBJ1-2, with 8 bases matching TRBD1. There are 15 residues in the CDR3. After removal of 6 bases from V and 0 bases from J, the junction contained 6 bases not matched to a gene. CDR1 LNHDA and CDR2 SQIVND come from the germline V gene (reference sequence). CDR3 in amino acids: CASSRQGSANYGYTF. CDR3 nucleotide sequence: TGTGCCAGTAGCCGACAGGGGTCAGCTAACTATGGCTACACCTTC.

The chain couples TRBV4-1 to TRBJ2-3; D gene ambiguous. V lost 2 bases and J 2 bases, leaving 17 bases between the germline ends. The CDR3 extends over 17 amino acids. CDR1 is MGHRA and CDR2 is YSYEKL in the germline V gene. CDR3 sequence reads: CASSQSLAQQLTDTQYF. As DNA, the CDR3 is TGCGCCAGCAGCCAAAGTTTGGCGCAGCAGCTCACAGATACGCAGTATTTT.